This T cell receptor beta chain appears in the sequencing data of a study of vaccination effects on CD4 cells after COVID-19. Study-level results: At late timepoints after vaccination, vaccine- and infection-induced clones shrank markedly.

In germline, CDR1 is SQVTM, CDR2 ANQGSEA. V lost 8 bases and J 9 bases, leaving 11 bases between the germline ends. The CDR3 covers 10 residues. Clones were read by immunoSEQ multiplex PCR, and TCRdb kept only the in-frame ones, dropping some. The sample has about 24,000 clones; over 70% are singletons. Before any sequencing was done, the ViraFEST assay used viral peptide pools to expand antigen-specific CD4+ T cells. Scientists isolated CD4+ T cells after an approximately ten-day culture period ended. None of these healthy vaccinees had been infected with SARS-CoV-2 before vaccination. Every well got around 2 million PBMC, which were grown with roughly 9.5 IU/ml IL-2 and 9 to 10 ug/ml peptides. Half-medium changes using IL-2 medium occurred on days 3 and 7. This clone is a singleton in its sample. The antigen remains unidentified.

The gene calls are TRBV29-1 and TRBJ2-1; D gene uncertain. The specimen was CD4+ T cells from PBMCs cultured with HCoV-NL63 spike peptides, collected before COVID-19 vaccination. The receptor's source is a human donor who received a COVID-19 vaccine. CDR3 in DNA: TGCAGCCCCCCTAGGCTTGAGCAGTTCTTC. It codes for CSPPRLEQFF.